This entry features one T cell receptor (beta chain) sequence. Only in-frame clones appear in the TCRdb table, and some are missing; sequencing was by immunoSEQ multiplex PCR. The sample carries around 170,000 clones, roughly 88% recorded once. The data belong to a study of T cell responses to AZD1222 COVID-19 vaccine. The germline gives CDR1 MNHEY, CDR2 SMNVEV (reference sequence). This CDR3 comprises 14 residues. V was cut by 2 bases and J by 6 bases, with 8 bases left in between. This TCR derives from an adult in good health. The V gene is TRBV27, the J gene TRBJ1-6; D is unresolved. Here the sequenced sample was peripheral blood, taken on day 0 of AZD1222 vaccination. As DNA, the CDR3 is TGTGCCAGCAGTTTAGGTGGCGGTAATTCACCCCTCCACTTT. It codes for CASSLGGGNSPLHF.